The 32 T cell receptor beta chains below come from one sample, sequenced in a study of Tregs in tolerant kidney transplant recipients. Measured with immunoSEQ multiplex PCR; TCRdb has only the in-frame clones, and not every one. The sample has about 240,000 clones; about 80% are singletons. Material for sequencing was CD4+ T cells from blood. The origin of the receptors is a human donor in good health.

This chain uses TRBV6-5 with TRBJ1-2; D is undetermined. V lost 2 bases and J lost 8, with 12 bases in between. CDR1 and CDR2 from the germline V gene are MNHEY and SVGAGI. The CDR3 runs 13 residues. The CDR3 bases are TGTGCCAGCAGTTACGTCGGGAACGGGGGCTACACCTTC. It is translated as CASSYVGNGGYTF.

This clone was observed a few times. V usage is TRBV19 and J usage is TRBJ2-7; no clear D gene. The CDR3 covers 13 residues. The germline gives CDR1 LNHDA, CDR2 SQIVND (reference sequence). V lost 3 bases, J lost 3 bases, and 9 bases lay in between. The DNA for the CDR3 is TGTGCCAGTAGTATGAACCCCAGCTACGAGCAGTACTTC. Translating it yields CASSMNPSYEQYF.

The V call is TRBV21-1, the J call TRBJ2-3; the table's D gene call, TRBD1, was not cross checked with the DNA. TRBV21-1 counts as a pseudogene. The CDR3 contains 13 residues. This CDR3 reads CASRDRGPDTQYF. The CDR3 DNA is TGTGCCAGCCGGGACAGGGGCCCAGATACGCAGTATTTT.

The chain recombines TRBV30 with TRBJ1-6; TRBD1 matches 7 bases. The trim removed 4 bases at V and 5 bases at J, leaving 11 bases unmatched. There are 16 residues in the CDR3. The germline V gene encodes CDR1 GTSNPN and CDR2 SVGIG (reference sequence). CDR3 sequence (DNA): TGTGCCTGGACTGTGTCGGGACAGCTTAATAATTCACCCCTCCACTTT. Amino acids: CAWTVSGQLNNSPLHF.

The chain uses TRBV7-2 and TRBJ1-2, with D unclear. This CDR3 has 14 amino acids. Germline V lookup: CDR1 SGHTA, CDR2 FQGNSA. V lost 1 base to trimming and J lost 4 bases, with 10 bases between them. The CDR3 nucleotides read TGTGCCAGCAGCTTAGGTCCCAGGCCCTATGGCTACACCTTC. Protein product: CASSLGPRPYGYTF.

This chain joins TRBV6-4 and TRBJ2-5; D is perhaps TRBD1 (5 bases). Trimming stripped 5 bases from V and 4 bases from J, with 11 bases between. The germline V gene encodes CDR1 MRHNA and CDR2 SNTAGT. The CDR3 consists of 13 residues. DNA of the CDR3: TGTGCCAGCAGTCCTGACAGTGGAGAGACCCAGTACTTC. It specifies CASSPDSGETQYF.

The V call is TRBV19, the J call TRBJ2-3; TRBD2 agrees at 8 bases. This CDR3 contains 13 residues. Trimming at V came to 5 bases and at J to 6 bases, leaving 4 bases not matched to a gene. Germline loops: CDR1 LNHDA, CDR2 SQIVND (reference sequence). CDR3 residues: CASSFGREDTQYF. The CDR3 coding sequence is TGTGCCAGTAGTTTCGGGAGGGAGGATACGCAGTATTTT.

In its sample, this clone was seen once. Other DNA sequences in this sample translate to the same CDR3. V usage is TRBV19 and J usage is TRBJ2-7; TRBD1 matches 10 bases. Trimming took 4 bases from V and 5 from J; bases not matched to a gene: 2. The CDR3 has 13 amino acids. Germline CDR1 and CDR2: LNHDA and SQIVND (reference sequence). CDR3 coding DNA: TGTGCCAGTAGTAGGGACAGGGGTGACGAGCAGTACTTC. Translating it yields CASSRDRGDEQYF.

This chain connects TRBV5-8 to TRBJ2-7; no clear D. The CDR3 runs 13 residues. Germline V gives CDR1 SGHTS, CDR2 YDEGEE. Trimming shortened V by 0 bases and J by 3 bases, and 7 bases separated the two germline ends. CDR3 DNA sequence: TGTGCCAGCAGCTTGGCCTCTTACTACGAGCAGTACTTC. Translated, it gives CASSLASYYEQYF.

The chain employs TRBV6-6 and TRBJ1-1; D is unclear. Germline assignment: CDR1 MNHNY and CDR2 SVGAGI (reference sequence). The V end lost 4 bases, the J end lost 1 base, and 7 bases lay between the germline ends. The CDR3 has 13 residues. The DNA of the CDR3 is TGTGCCAGCAGTTCGGTGGCGAACACTGAAGCTTTCTTT. Translating gives CASSSVANTEAFF.

J is TRBJ2-7 and V is TRBV25-1; 12 bases are a match to TRBD1. The CDR3 runs to 17 residues. J was trimmed by 3 bases and V by 6 bases; bases with no gene match: 12. The germline gives CDR1 MGHDK, CDR2 SYGVNS. The CDR3 bases are TGTGCCAGCAGGGGCGGGACAGGGGGCTCCTTAATCTACGAGCAGTACTTC. It codes for CASRGGTGGSLIYEQYF.

This clone came up a few times. The chain is built from TRBV11-3 and TRBJ2-1, with 7 bases matching TRBD2. Germline values: CDR1 SGHNT, CDR2 YENEEA. V gave up 5 bases and J gave up 7 bases; unmatched junction bases: 11. The CDR3 consists of 15 residues. DNA of the CDR3: TGTGCCAGCAGCCCCGGGGGGAATATTGCGAATGAGCAGTTCTTC. It translates to CASSPGGNIANEQFF.

This chain connects TRBV19 to TRBJ2-4, with D tentatively TRBD1 (5 bases). The germline gives CDR1 LNHDA, CDR2 SQIVND (reference sequence). This CDR3 region has 16 residues. The V end was cut by 3 bases, the J end by 0 bases, with 12 bases between. The CDR3 DNA reads as TGTGCCAGTAGTATCATGGACAATCTAGCCAAAAACATTCAGTACTTC. Translated: CASSIMDNLAKNIQYF.

CDR3 protein: CAPPGLAGCRGCEQYF. The DNA for the CDR3 is TGTGCCCCCCCCGGACTAGCGGGATGCCGCGGGTGCGAGCAGTACTTC. V gene TRBV30 combines with J gene TRBJ2-7; 12 nucleotides align to TRBD2. Germline CDR1 GTSNPN, CDR2 SVGIG (reference sequence). J was trimmed by 6 bases and V by 8 bases; bases with no gene match: 17. The CDR3 is made up of 16 amino acids.

This sequence joins TRBV5-4 and TRBJ2-1; D is unclear. CDR1 and CDR2 (germline): SGHNT, YYREEE (reference sequence). CDR3 size: 13 residues. The CDR3 DNA sequence: TGTGCTGAGCCGGGTAACTCCTACAATGAGCAGTTCTTC. It yields the protein CAEPGNSYNEQFF. The whole variable domain, filled in from reference TRBV5-4 and TRBJ2-1, reads ETGVTQSPTHLIKTRGQQVTLRCSSQSGHNTVSWYQQALGQGPQFIFQYYREEENGRGNFPPRFSGLQFPNYSSELNVNALELDDSALYLCAEPGNSYNEQFFGPGTRLTVL.

This chain connects TRBV5-1 to TRBJ1-5; D possibly corresponds to TRBD1 (5 bases). Deletions cut 5 bases from V and 7 bases from J, with 13 bases between. Germline V gene lookup returns CDR1 SGHRS and CDR2 YFSETQ. CDR3 length: 13 amino acids. Written as DNA, the CDR3 is TGCGCCAGCAGTTGGGGGTCCGGACAGCCCCAGCATTTT. As protein: CASSWGSGQPQHF.

This clone was seen a handful of times. The J gene is TRBJ2-7, the V gene TRBV4-1; D gene uncertain. Trimming took 1 base from V and 3 from J, leaving 13 bases between them. CDR1 and CDR2 from the germline V gene are MGHRA and YSYEKL. The CDR3 is 15 residues long. The chain's CDR3 is CASSQVETSNYEQYF. CDR3 coding DNA: TGCGCCAGCAGCCAAGTAGAAACCTCGAACTACGAGCAGTACTTC.

This chain joins TRBV29-1 and TRBJ1-6, with D possibly matching TRBD1 (5 bases). V was clipped by 4 bases and J by 5 bases, with 9 bases between them. Germline V CDR1 and CDR2: SQVTM, ANQGSEA. The CDR3 consists of 13 residues. In DNA form, the CDR3 reads TGCAGCGTTGCCGGGGCCAATAATTCACCCCTCCACTTT. Its translation: CSVAGANNSPLHF.

V and J are TRBV18 and TRBJ1-2; the D is unclear. V was shortened by 3 bases and J by 4 bases, with 12 bases between the two germline ends. The CDR3 covers 14 residues. The germline CDR1 and CDR2 sequences are KGHSH and LQKENI. The CDR3 loop is CASSPSRQSYGYTF. CDR3 coding DNA: TGTGCCAGCTCACCTTCCCGGCAGAGCTATGGCTACACCTTC.

This chain links TRBV14 with TRBJ2-6; TRBD1 matches at 7 bases. The germline CDR1 and CDR2 sequences are SGHDN and FVKESK. CDR3 size: 17 residues. V dropped 4 bases and J dropped 4; count of bases not matched to a gene: 10. The CDR3 protein is CASSRARGRGGANVLTF. The CDR3 DNA reads as TGTGCCAGCAGCCGAGCGAGGGGGCGCGGAGGGGCCAACGTCCTGACTTTC.

The chain joins TRBV6-6 to TRBJ1-1, with D unclear. The length of the CDR3 is 13 residues. CDR1 MNHNY and CDR2 SVGAGI come from the germline V gene (reference sequence). Trimming took 6 bases from V and 3 from J, leaving 11 bases between them. CDR3 region: CASSLQMDTEAFF. Here the CDR3 DNA reads TGTGCCAGCAGCCTACAGATGGACACTGAAGCTTTCTTT.

The genes are TRBV6-5 and TRBJ1-3, with 8 bases identical to TRBD1. Per germline, CDR1 MNHEY and CDR2 SVGAGI. The CDR3 contains 14 residues. V trimming: 2 bases; J trimming: 6 bases; junction bases outside the gene matches: 3. CDR3 nucleotide sequence: TGTGCCAGCAGTTACGGGACAGGAGTAAACACCATATATTTT. It codes for CASSYGTGVNTIYF.

This chain joins TRBV5-1 and TRBJ2-5, with D unresolved. The V end lost 3 bases, the J end lost 2 bases, and 11 bases lay between the germline ends. Germline V CDR1 and CDR2: SGHRS, YFSETQ. This CDR3 spans 14 amino acids. CDR3: CASSYTPNQETQYF. DNA for the CDR3: TGCGCCAGCAGCTACACCCCTAATCAAGAGACCCAGTACTTC.

The CDR3 coding sequence is TGTGCCAGCAGTGAACGGGGGGATCAGCCCCAGCATTTT. Residues: CASSERGDQPQHF. The J gene is TRBJ1-5, the V gene TRBV2; a possible D gene is TRBD1 (5 bases). CDR1 and CDR2 (germline): SNHLY, FYNNEI. This CDR3 comprises 13 residues. V gave up 2 bases and J gave up 5 bases, with 7 bases separating them.

This chain uses TRBV19 with TRBJ1-1; D gene unclear. Germline V gene lookup returns CDR1 LNHDA and CDR2 SQIVND (reference sequence). This CDR3 has 14 amino acids. V dropped 4 bases and J dropped 1 base, with 10 bases sitting between them. CDR3 coding DNA: TGTGCCAGTAGTACCGTTCGAGGGAACACTGAAGCTTTCTTT. Its translation is CASSTVRGNTEAFF.

This rearrangement joins TRBV28 to TRBJ2-7, with 7 bases matching TRBD2. The CDR3 consists of 16 residues. From germline, CDR1 is MDHEN and CDR2 SYDVKM. J gave up 7 bases and V 7 bases, and 19 bases lay outside the gene matches. The CDR3 bases are TGTGCCAGCAAGGTCGGACTACTAGCGACAAACAGGGAGCAGTACTTC. This encodes CASKVGLLATNREQYF.

V is TRBV27 and J is TRBJ1-5, with 11 bases that match TRBD1. V lost 6 bases to trimming and J lost 6 bases; unmatched junction nucleotides: 16. Germline CDR1 is MNHEY and CDR2 is SMNVEV (reference sequence). The CDR3 is made up of 18 amino acids. CDR3 sequence reads: CASRRTYSDRGLGQPQHF. For the CDR3, the DNA is TGTGCCAGCAGGCGAACCTACTCGGACAGGGGGCTAGGTCAGCCCCAGCATTTT.

This clone appeared a few times. This chain joins TRBV7-5 and TRBJ2-7. TRBV7-5 is reported as a pseudogene. This CDR3 contains 10 residues. The CDR3 reads CARSHVEQYF. The CDR3 DNA is TGTGCCAGAAGCCACGTGGAGCAGTACTTC.

This chain joins TRBV9 and TRBJ2-1; D gene uncertain. Trimming cost V 0 bases and J 0 bases, with 10 bases left between them. The CDR3 is made up of 16 amino acids. Germline CDR1 reads SGDLS; CDR2 reads YYNGEE. CDR3 amino acids: CASSVDGARSYNEQFF. CDR3 sequence (DNA): TGTGCCAGCAGCGTAGATGGCGCCCGCTCCTACAATGAGCAGTTCTTC. Complete variable domain (other parts from reference TRBV9 and TRBJ2-1): DSGVTQTPKHLITATGQRVTLRCSPRSGDLSVYWYQQSLDQGLQFLIQYYNGEERAKGNILERFSAQQFPDLHSELNLSSLELGDSALYFCASSVDGARSYNEQFFGPGTRLTVL.

This chain joins TRBV27 and TRBJ1-2, with a tentative D call TRBD1 (5 bases). This CDR3 comprises 16 residues. Trimming pared 6 bases from V and 5 bases from J, leaving 22 bases between. Germline-derived CDR1 and CDR2 are MNHEY and SMNVEV (reference sequence). The CDR3 spells CASRMLGVTPGYGYTF. The CDR3 DNA follows: TGTGCCAGCAGGATGTTGGGGGTGACCCCTGGATATGGCTACACCTTC.

This chain uses TRBV19 with TRBJ2-7; TRBD1 agrees at 8 bases. This CDR3 has 15 amino acids. The ends lost 6 bases at V and 3 bases at J; junction bases unmatched: 10. CDR1 is LNHDA, CDR2 SQIVND, per germline (reference sequence). CDR3 nucleotides: TGTGCCAGTAGCCCCTACGGACAGGGAGGCTACGAGCAGTACTTC. The encoded protein is CASSPYGQGGYEQYF.

This chain connects TRBV5-8 to TRBJ2-7; TRBD2 matches 10 bases. CDR3 size: 15 residues. Germline V gene data show CDR1 as SGHTS and CDR2 as YDEGEE. V was pared by 4 bases and J by 3 bases, with 7 bases of the junction left unmatched. The CDR3: CASSPSSGSLYEQYF. CDR3 DNA sequence: TGTGCCAGCAGCCCCTCTAGCGGGAGCCTCTACGAGCAGTACTTC.